Each of the 19 T cell receptor beta chains below was sequenced from the same sample in a study of shared clonotypes between healthy human individuals. TCRdb keeps only in-frame clones here, not all; method: immunoSEQ multiplex PCR. The data show over 2 million clones, with approximately 95% seen just once and about 0.13% held by the top ten. Sequenced: naive CD4+ T cells sorted from blood. Subset denoted: CD45RA+ positively selected. These receptors were taken from a man aged 18 to 30 in good health.

The V and J genes are TRBV28 and TRBJ2-2; 8 bases are a match to TRBD1. The ends lost 5 bases at V and 4 bases at J; junction bases unmatched: 9. This CDR3 has 16 residues. The V gene's germline CDR1 is MDHEN and CDR2 SYDVKM. The CDR3 nucleotides are TGTGCCAGCAGTCCGCTCAGGACAGGGTCCACCGGGGAGCTGTTTTTT. Protein sequence: CASSPLRTGSTGELFF. The full variable domain, rest sourced from reference TRBV28 and TRBJ2-2, is DVKVTQSSRYLVKRTGEKVFLECVQDMDHENMFWYRQDPGLGLRLIYFSYDVKMKEKGDIPEGYSVSREKKERFSLILESASTNQTSMYLCASSPLRTGSTGELFFGEGSRLTVL.

The chain has TRBV28 and TRBJ2-7, with a weak D call TRBD2 (6 bases). From germline, CDR1 is MDHEN and CDR2 SYDVKM. Trimming shortened V by 5 bases and J by 7 bases, and 24 bases separated the two germline ends. The length of the CDR3 is 16 residues. The CDR3, as DNA: TGTGCCAGCAGTGGCCGAACTAGCACCGCGGTAGAAGAGCAGTACTTC. It translates to CASSGRTSTAVEEQYF.

The gene calls are TRBV4-2 and TRBJ2-2; TRBD2 aligns across 7 bases. The V segment lost 6 bases and the J segment 0 bases; nucleotides outside the gene matches: 10. Germline V gives CDR1 LGHNA, CDR2 YNFKEQ. This CDR3 region has 17 residues. The CDR3 DNA sequence: TGTGCCAGCAGGGGGGGGAACTCACAAGCGAACACCGGGGAGCTGTTTTTT. Amino acid sequence: CASRGGNSQANTGELFF.

Comment on this clone: Compared with germline, one end of the junction differs, possibly owing to a read error. The genes are TRBV7-7 and TRBJ1-2; D is unresolved. The CDR3 is made up of 14 amino acids. Germline lookup yields CDR1 SSHAT and CDR2 FNYEAQ (reference sequence). The CDR3 sequence is CASSPLSGVYGYTF. The CDR3 region has the DNA TGTGCTAGCAGCCCCCTATCGGGTGTTTATGGCTACACCTTC.

The chain links TRBV5-1 to TRBJ2-7; the match to TRBD2 covers 14 bases. CDR3 length: 15 residues. V shed 2 bases, J shed 3 bases, and the junction held 1 base outside the gene matches. Germline CDR1 and CDR2: SGHRS and YFSETQ. CDR3 DNA: TGCGCCAGCAGCTTTGGGACTAGCGGGAGCTACGAGCAGTACTTC. Its translation: CASSFGTSGSYEQYF.

J is TRBJ1-3 and V is TRBV30, with D maybe TRBD1 (5 bases). The germline gives CDR1 GTSNPN, CDR2 SVGIG (reference sequence). The CDR3 consists of 14 residues. Trimming took 0 bases from V and 3 from J, leaving 9 bases between them. In nucleotides, the CDR3 is TGTGCCTGGAGTGTACCCGGGGGTGGAAACACCATATATTTT. Residues: CAWSVPGGGNTIYF.

CDR3 sequence reads: CAWSFTGTDTQYF. The CDR3 DNA reads as TGTGCCTGGAGTTTCACAGGCACAGATACGCAGTATTTT. The chain couples TRBV30 to TRBJ2-3, with D hard to call. Germline V gives CDR1 GTSNPN, CDR2 SVGIG (reference sequence). The CDR3 loop spans 13 amino acids. With 2 bases removed from V and 1 base from J, the gap between germline ends came to 7 bases.

The chain joins TRBV28 to TRBJ1-2, with D possibly being TRBD1 (5 bases). The V gene's germline CDR1 is MDHEN and CDR2 SYDVKM. This CDR3 region has 15 residues. V lost 2 bases and J 5 bases, leaving 15 bases between the germline ends. The CDR3 loop reads CASSLPNPGGYGYTF. CDR3 nucleotide sequence: TGTGCCAGCAGTTTACCCAATCCGGGGGGTTATGGCTACACCTTC.

This chain joins TRBV20-1 and TRBJ1-2; D ambiguous. Germline loops: CDR1 DFQATT, CDR2 SNEGSKA (reference sequence). This CDR3 comprises 9 residues. CDR3 loop: CRSNYGYTF. The DNA for the CDR3 is TGCAGGAGTAACTATGGCTACACCTTC.

V is TRBV2 and J is TRBJ1-4; tentatively, D is TRBD1 (6 bases). Between the trimmed V and J ends, which lost 8 bases and 4 bases, there was a span of 11 bases. Germline assignment: CDR1 SNHLY and CDR2 FYNNEI. The CDR3 totals 13 residues. CDR3 coding DNA: TGTGCCAGCTACAGGGAGCTTAATGAAAAACTGTTTTTT. Encoded protein: CASYRELNEKLFF.

V usage is TRBV6-6 and J usage is TRBJ2-7, with 7 bases matching TRBD1. Germline trimming cut 2 bases from V and 3 bases from J; bases unmatched to any gene: 7. The CDR3 extends over 15 amino acids. Germline V gene sequence: CDR1 MNHNY, CDR2 SVGAGI (reference sequence). CDR3 amino acids: CASSYPAGTDYEQYF. As DNA, the CDR3 is TGTGCCAGCAGTTACCCGGCAGGGACAGACTACGAGCAGTACTTC.

This clone was detected once. Other DNA sequences in the sample encode the same CDR3. The J gene is TRBJ2-5, the V gene TRBV30; D remains ambiguous. This CDR3 spans 11 amino acids. V was trimmed by 1 base and J by 5 bases, leaving 5 bases between them. From germline, CDR1 is GTSNPN and CDR2 SVGIG (reference sequence). CDR3 amino acids: CAWSDGETQYF. In nucleotides, the CDR3 is TGTGCCTGGAGTGACGGCGAGACCCAGTACTTC.

The V and J genes are TRBV7-9 and TRBJ2-7; D perhaps matches TRBD1 (6 bases). Trimming took off 5 bases at V and 8 bases at J, with 25 bases between the two ends. Germline V gives CDR1 SEHNR, CDR2 FQNEAQ (reference sequence). CDR3 length equals 16 residues. This chain's CDR3 is CASSHSDWGQSSKQYF. The CDR3, as DNA: TGTGCCAGCAGCCACTCCGACTGGGGACAATCGTCGAAGCAGTACTTC.

This chain's CDR3 is CASSLTSGSLADTQYF. CDR3 DNA sequence: TGTGCCAGCAGCTTAACTAGCGGGAGTCTCGCAGATACGCAGTATTTT. V usage is TRBV7-9 and J usage is TRBJ2-3, with 11 bases fitting TRBD2. The junction had 5 bases not matched to a gene; V was cut back by 2 bases and J by 4 bases. Germline CDR1 reads SEHNR; CDR2 reads FQNEAQ (reference sequence). This CDR3 has 16 amino acids.

Points on this clone: Possible read error: a much larger clone is one base away. Other nucleotide sequences from this sample produce the same CDR3. The chain has TRBV9 and TRBJ1-6; D is undetermined. CDR1 is SGDLS and CDR2 is YYNGEE in the germline V gene. This CDR3 contains 14 residues. The V gene lost 1 base and the J gene lost 5 bases, with 7 bases spanning the gap. CDR3 DNA: TGTGCCAGCAGCGTACGGACTGATAATTCACCCCTCCACTTT. Translation: CASSVRTDNSPLHF.

The chain couples TRBV5-1 to TRBJ2-1; 10 bases are shared with TRBD2. Germline V lookup: CDR1 SGHRS, CDR2 YFSETQ. The CDR3 is made up of 16 amino acids. J lost 5 bases, V lost 4 bases, and 9 bases had no gene match. CDR3 in DNA: TGCGCCAGCAGCAAGTCCGGGACTAGCGTCGACAATGAGCAGTTCTTC. This encodes CASSKSGTSVDNEQFF. Combining the CDR3 with reference TRBV5-1 and TRBJ2-1 gives the whole variable domain KAGVTQTPRYLIKTRGQQVTLSCSPISGHRSVSWYQQTPGQGLQFLFEYFSETQRNKGNFPGRFSGRQFSNSRSEMNVSTLELGDSALYLCASSKSGTSVDNEQFFGPGTRLTVL.

This chain joins TRBV5-1 and TRBJ2-1; TRBD1 aligns across 12 bases. Germline assignment: CDR1 SGHRS and CDR2 YFSETQ. V lost 4 bases and J lost 9; bases outside the gene matches: 8. The CDR3 runs to 15 residues. The CDR3 loop reads CASSGSGQGAIEQFF. The CDR3 DNA sequence: TGCGCCAGCAGCGGATCGGGACAGGGGGCTATTGAGCAGTTCTTC.

V and J are TRBV27 and TRBJ2-1, with TRBD2 matching over 9 bases. The ends lost 7 bases at V and 4 bases at J; junction bases unmatched: 11. Germline CDR1 MNHEY, CDR2 SMNVEV (reference sequence). This CDR3 is built from 16 residues. The CDR3 region is CASNGGRGRAYNEQFF. CDR3 DNA sequence: TGTGCCAGCAATGGGGGCCGCGGGAGGGCGTACAATGAGCAGTTCTTC.

J is TRBJ2-3 and V is TRBV27; D not resolved. CDR1 and CDR2 from the germline V gene are MNHEY and SMNVEV (reference sequence). V was trimmed by 1 base and J by 5 bases, leaving 4 bases between them. CDR3 length: 12 residues. For the CDR3, the DNA is TGTGCCAGCAGTTTATTTGGAGATACGCAGTATTTT. Amino acid sequence: CASSLFGDTQYF.